These 26 T cell receptor beta chains were all obtained from the same sample, sequenced in a study of shared clonotypes between healthy human individuals. Using immunoSEQ multiplex PCR, the repertoire was profiled, and TCRdb retains in-frame clones only, with some absent. The table lists roughly 650,000 clones, approximately 97% of them singletons, with 0.045% to 0.06% in the top ten. The sequencing sample was made of naive CD4+ T cells sorted from blood. The subset: CD45RA+ positively selected. The receptors were sampled from a woman between 25 and 40 years old in good health.

The chain joins TRBV5-1 to TRBJ2-1, with TRBD2 matching 9 bases. This CDR3 contains 14 residues. Germline CDR1 SGHRS, CDR2 YFSETQ. V gave up 3 bases and J gave up 7 bases; unmatched junction bases: 5. The CDR3 loop is CASSWGSGSNEQFF. As DNA, the CDR3 is TGCGCCAGCAGCTGGGGTAGCGGGAGTAATGAGCAGTTCTTC.

The chain recombines TRBV5-1 with TRBJ2-1, with TRBD2 as a possible D gene (6 bases). Per the germline V gene, CDR1 is SGHRS and CDR2 is YFSETQ. V lost 1 base to trimming and J lost 4 bases, with 12 bases between them. This CDR3 spans 15 amino acids. CDR3 loop: CASSLLGTEYNEQFF. CDR3 nucleotides: TGCGCCAGCAGCTTGCTTGGGACTGAGTACAATGAGCAGTTCTTC. Supplemented by reference TRBV5-1 and TRBJ2-1, the full variable domain reads KAGVTQTPRYLIKTRGQQVTLSCSPISGHRSVSWYQQTPGQGLQFLFEYFSETQRNKGNFPGRFSGRQFSNSRSEMNVSTLELGDSALYLCASSLLGTEYNEQFFGPGTRLTVL.

The table lists this clone with many counts. The chain couples TRBV6-5 to TRBJ2-7; D gene unclear. The CDR3 contains 15 residues. The germline gives CDR1 MNHEY, CDR2 SVGAGI. Trimming took 4 bases from V and 2 from J, leaving 15 bases between them. The CDR3 nucleotides read TGTGCCAGCAGTTTTTTGTCCTCTCTACCCTACGAGCAGTACTTC. This sequence encodes CASSFLSSLPYEQYF.

The gene calls are TRBV5-1 and TRBJ2-6; D might be TRBD1 or TRBD2, each matching 6 bases. With 6 bases removed from V and 0 bases from J, the gap between germline ends came to 13 bases. This CDR3 spans 16 amino acids. Germline-derived CDR1 and CDR2 are SGHRS and YFSETQ. The DNA of the CDR3 is TGCGCCAGCACCCTAGGGGGGTACTCTGGGGCCAACGTCCTGACTTTC. This sequence encodes CASTLGGYSGANVLTF.

This chain uses TRBV11-2 with TRBJ2-7, with D perhaps matching TRBD1 or TRBD2 (6 bases each). The germline V gene has CDR1 SGHAT and CDR2 FQNNGV. The CDR3 runs 12 residues. V lost 4 bases and J lost 6, with 10 bases in between. The DNA of the CDR3 is TGTGCCAGCAGCTCTGGAGGGGGCGAGCAGTACTTC. Its protein is CASSSGGGEQYF.

The J gene is TRBJ2-3, the V gene TRBV2, with 11 nucleotides matching TRBD2. The CDR3 runs to 16 residues. Trimming cost V 5 bases and J 5 bases; bases outside gene matches: 9. The germline V gene encodes CDR1 SNHLY and CDR2 FYNNEI. The CDR3 spells CASSQRFLAGGDTQYF. For the CDR3, the DNA is TGTGCCAGCAGTCAGAGGTTCCTAGCGGGAGGAGATACGCAGTATTTT.

This clone was recorded only once. V is TRBV5-1 and J is TRBJ2-7; D is possibly TRBD2 (7 bases). The CDR3 loop spans 16 amino acids. Germline V CDR1 and CDR2: SGHRS, YFSETQ. With 4 bases removed from V and 4 bases from J, the gap between germline ends came to 21 bases. This CDR3 is CASSPPGRGRVYEQYF. DNA of the CDR3: TGCGCCAGCAGCCCGCCAGGAAGGGGGAGGGTGTACGAGCAGTACTTC.

V usage is TRBV27 and J usage is TRBJ1-2, with TRBD1 matching 9 bases. The germline CDR1 and CDR2 sequences are MNHEY and SMNVEV (reference sequence). J lost 7 bases, V lost 3 bases, and 6 bases had no gene match. This CDR3 is built from 14 residues. CDR3 loop: CASSFGTGTGGYTF. As DNA, the CDR3 is TGTGCCAGCAGTTTCGGGACAGGGACGGGTGGCTACACCTTC.

V is TRBV5-4 and J is TRBJ2-3; 9 bases fit TRBD2. This CDR3 contains 17 residues. V shed 4 bases and J 2 bases; nucleotides not matched to a gene: 11. In germline, CDR1 is SGHNT, CDR2 YYREEE (reference sequence). CDR3 DNA: TGTGCCAGCAGCCTCGGCGGGGCGGGAGGGCTCACAGATACGCAGTATTTT. Translation gives CASSLGGAGGLTDTQYF. The complete variable domain, with remaining parts taken from reference TRBV5-4 and TRBJ2-3, reads ETGVTQSPTHLIKTRGQQVTLRCSSQSGHNTVSWYQQALGQGPQFIFQYYREEENGRGNFPPRFSGLQFPNYSSELNVNALELDDSALYLCASSLGGAGGLTDTQYFGPGTRLTVL.

The chain couples TRBV6-5 to TRBJ1-1; no clear D. The CDR3 is 14 amino acids. Trimming took 5 bases from V and 2 from J, leaving 12 bases between them. CDR1 is MNHEY and CDR2 is SVGAGI in the germline V gene. The CDR3 protein is CASSRKRVNTEAFF. CDR3 DNA: TGTGCCAGCAGTCGAAAACGGGTCAACACTGAAGCTTTCTTT.

The J gene is TRBJ2-7, the V gene TRBV5-1; 9 bases fit TRBD1. Germline V gives CDR1 SGHRS, CDR2 YFSETQ. This CDR3 is 17 amino acids long. With 0 bases clipped from V and 3 bases from J, the junction kept 10 bases outside the gene matches. The CDR3 is CASSLGSPGQGYYEQYF. The CDR3 DNA is TGCGCCAGCAGCTTGGGCTCTCCGGGACAGGGCTACTACGAGCAGTACTTC.

The J gene is TRBJ2-1, the V gene TRBV29-1, with a weak D call TRBD2 (6 bases). V lost 7 bases to trimming and J lost 2 bases, with 18 bases between them. This CDR3 region has 15 residues. Germline loops: CDR1 SQVTM, CDR2 ANQGSEA. The CDR3 spells CSGTTPGSPYNEQFF. The CDR3 DNA reads as TGCAGCGGAACAACCCCCGGGAGCCCCTACAATGAGCAGTTCTTC.

This chain uses TRBV28 with TRBJ2-7, with 10 bases aligning to TRBD1. V trimming: 11 bases; J trimming: 5 bases; junction bases outside the gene matches: 15. Germline values: CDR1 MDHEN, CDR2 SYDVKM. The CDR3 has 15 residues. The CDR3 nucleotides read TGTGCCTCCATGACATCCGGGACAGGGGACCACGAGCAGTACTTC. Translating gives CASMTSGTGDHEQYF.

The V gene is TRBV19, the J gene TRBJ1-2; no definite D call. The CDR3 is 15 residues long. V lost 5 bases and J lost 7, with 20 bases in between. Germline values: CDR1 LNHDA, CDR2 SQIVND (reference sequence). CDR3 region: CASSLTGTPFSGYTF. The CDR3 bases are TGTGCCAGTAGTCTGACCGGTACTCCCTTCTCTGGCTACACCTTC.

The CDR3 protein is CASKEGGVTYEQYF. The CDR3 DNA follows: TGTGCCAGCAAAGAAGGCGGAGTAACCTACGAGCAGTACTTC. The chain carries TRBV6-5 and TRBJ2-7; no clear D gene. V lost 7 bases to trimming and J lost 2 bases, with 15 bases between them. The V gene's germline CDR1 is MNHEY and CDR2 SVGAGI. This CDR3 comprises 14 residues.

Points on this clone: Other DNA sequences in this specimen translate into the identical CDR3. J is TRBJ2-5 and V is TRBV11-2; D uncertain. The J call could be wrong; TRBJ2-7 is a better fit for the DNA end. Germline loops: CDR1 SGHAT, CDR2 FQNNGV. The CDR3 runs 12 residues. CDR3 amino acids: CASSLVGYEQYF. The CDR3, as DNA: TGTGCCAGCAGCTTAGTCGGATACGAGCAGTACTTC.

The rearrangement uses TRBV5-1 and TRBJ1-4, with D possibly being TRBD1 (5 bases). Per the germline V gene, CDR1 is SGHRS and CDR2 is YFSETQ. Between the trimmed V and J ends, which lost 4 bases and 3 bases, there was a span of 13 bases. The CDR3 is 15 amino acids. The CDR3, as DNA: TGCGCCAGCAGCCCGGCTACAGGTCCTAATGAAAAACTGTTTTTT. Translating gives CASSPATGPNEKLFF. Looking up the rest from reference TRBV5-1 and TRBJ1-4 gives the full variable domain: KAGVTQTPRYLIKTRGQQVTLSCSPISGHRSVSWYQQTPGQGLQFLFEYFSETQRNKGNFPGRFSGRQFSNSRSEMNVSTLELGDSALYLCASSPATGPNEKLFFGSGTQLSVL.

The chain recombines TRBV28 with TRBJ2-5, with 9 nucleotides matching TRBD1. The J call may be mistaken, given a closer DNA end match to TRBJ2-7. CDR3 length: 14 residues. In germline, CDR1 is MDHEN, CDR2 SYDVKM. CDR3 residues: CASSLWTGAHEQYF. In nucleotides, the CDR3 is TGTGCCAGCAGTCTTTGGACAGGGGCCCACGAGCAGTACTTC.

This chain joins TRBV5-1 and TRBJ1-1, with D possibly being TRBD1 (5 bases). The V gene lost 0 bases and the J gene lost 4 bases, with 16 bases spanning the gap. The CDR3 has 16 residues. The germline V gene has CDR1 SGHRS and CDR2 YFSETQ. CDR3 amino acids: CASSLEAGGLGTEAFF. CDR3 DNA: TGCGCCAGCAGCTTGGAAGCCGGGGGTCTCGGCACTGAAGCTTTCTTT. Together with reference TRBV5-1 and TRBJ1-1, the CDR3 gives the full variable domain: KAGVTQTPRYLIKTRGQQVTLSCSPISGHRSVSWYQQTPGQGLQFLFEYFSETQRNKGNFPGRFSGRQFSNSRSEMNVSTLELGDSALYLCASSLEAGGLGTEAFFGQGTRLTVV.

Here the CDR3 reads CASSVVGGSGNEQFF. The CDR3 coding sequence is TGTGCCAGCAGCGTAGTGGGGGGGTCTGGTAATGAGCAGTTCTTC. The chain couples TRBV9 to TRBJ2-1, with 7 bases aligning to TRBD2. Germline V lookup: CDR1 SGDLS, CDR2 YYNGEE. The CDR3 has 15 residues. V dropped 0 bases and J dropped 7; count of bases not matched to a gene: 7.

The chain combines TRBV4-2 with TRBJ2-3; 9 bases fit TRBD2. Germline CDR1 and CDR2: LGHNA and YNFKEQ. V dropped 1 base and J dropped 0; count of bases not matched to a gene: 5. The CDR3 sequence is 17 residues long. Written as DNA, the CDR3 is TGTGCCAGCAGCCAAGGGCTGACTAGCGGAAGCACAGATACGCAGTATTTT. Protein product: CASSQGLTSGSTDTQYF.

V is TRBV19 and J is TRBJ2-1; 10 positions match TRBD1. V lost 4 bases, J lost 9 bases, and 6 bases stayed unmatched. The CDR3 consists of 14 residues. Germline loops: CDR1 LNHDA, CDR2 SQIVND (reference sequence). DNA of the CDR3: TGTGCCAGTAGTACCACCCGGGACAGGGGTGAGCAGTTCTTC. It specifies CASSTTRDRGEQFF.

CDR3 region: CASSPNTSTDTQYF. CDR3 coding DNA: TGTGCCAGCTCACCGAACACTAGCACAGATACGCAGTATTTT. The chain couples TRBV18 to TRBJ2-3; D remains unclear. From germline, CDR1 is KGHSH and CDR2 LQKENI. The CDR3 totals 14 residues. V dropped 3 bases and J dropped 0 bases, with 7 bases sitting between them.

The CDR3 is CASSLFKGLADRLNTGELFF. The CDR3 DNA reads TGTGCCAGCAGTTTATTTAAGGGACTAGCGGACCGGCTGAACACCGGGGAGCTGTTTTTT. The V gene is TRBV28, the J gene TRBJ2-2; 11 positions match TRBD2. The germline V gene has CDR1 MDHEN and CDR2 SYDVKM. This CDR3 contains 20 residues. V gave up 1 base and J gave up 1 base; unmatched junction bases: 11.

The rearrangement joins TRBV5-6 to TRBJ1-1, with 7 nucleotides matching TRBD1. The trim removed 4 bases at V and 9 bases at J, leaving 6 bases unmatched. From germline, CDR1 is SGHDT and CDR2 YYEEEE. The length of the CDR3 is 12 residues. CDR3 coding DNA: TGTGCCAGCAGCGCGGGACAGAAACAAGCTTTCTTT. This translates into CASSAGQKQAFF.

The J gene is TRBJ2-1, the V gene TRBV6-5, with TRBD2 matching 10 bases. V lost 2 bases and J lost 8; bases outside the gene matches: 6. CDR1 and CDR2 from the germline V gene are MNHEY and SVGAGI. The CDR3 has 15 residues. CDR3 nucleotides: TGTGCCAGCAGTTACGAACTAGCGGGATTGGATGAGCAGTTCTTC. Protein sequence: CASSYELAGLDEQFF.